The sequence of this TCR beta chain was determined in a study of response to subunit inactivated influenza vaccine. Study conclusions and caveats: The authors put forward the suggestion that each seasonal influenza vaccination may bring in only a limited number of new T cells.

Turning to this clonotype: What it binds is unknown.

Trimming left V 5 bases short and J 7 bases short, with 14 bases between. The CDR3 sequence is 12 residues long. Looked up from germline, CDR1 is SQVTM and CDR2 is ANQGSEA. TCRdb reprocessed the RT-PCR reads via MiXCR and lists one record per CDR3 protein. The profile shows about 650,000 distinct CDR3 sequences, about 15% of them singletons. The chain combines TRBV29-1 with TRBJ1-2, with D perhaps matching TRBD1 (5 bases). Sequencing used PBMCs from blood, obtained 14 days before vaccination. This clonotype was obtained from a man aged 45-60 years who received an inactivated influenza vaccine. CDR3 sequence: CSVSGTSGGYTF. CDR3 sequence (DNA): TGCAGCGTTTCCGGGACGTCCGGTGGCTACACCTTC.